This is a list of T cell receptor beta chains from one sample in a study of T cells in Graves' hyperthyroidism and ophthalmopathy. TCRdb itself ran the multiplex PCR reads through MiXCR, one entry per CDR3 protein. The table includes around 690,000 distinct CDR3 sequences, around 20% detected once. Sequenced sample: blood. These receptors came from a man aged 30 to 45 with Graves' ophthalmopathy. Each CDR3 is given with its conserved first and last residue. The order of the fields is V gene, J gene, CDR3 length, CDR3 protein.

TRBV20-1	TRBJ2-1	21	CSARAGLRGRTSGERRNEQFF
TRBV27	TRBJ1-3	16	CASSLRAGSSGNTIYF
TRBV7-9	TRBJ2-3	14	CASSLDLARPTQYF
TRBV11-2	TRBJ2-5	14	CASSLGPTRETQYF
TRBV7-9	TRBJ2-5	15	CASSLRGGVGETQYF
TRBV20-1	TRBJ1-6	16	CSAQSAGTSYNSPLHF
TRBV20-1	TRBJ2-7	16	CSARDPRDLSSYEQYF
TRBV7-2	TRBJ1-6	17	CASSLEYGGVLHSPLHF
TRBV28	TRBJ1-3	14	CASSLGGVGNTIYF
TRBV7-9	TRBJ2-7	17	CASSLDPLAGVSYEQYF
TRBV27	TRBJ2-2	16	CASSHARTGGTGELFF
TRBV24-1	TRBJ2-7	15	CATSDRTSGSYEQYF
TRBV20-1	TRBJ2-1	14	CSAIRTLGYNEQFF
TRBV7-9	TRBJ2-7	15	CASSFLSGSSYEQYF
TRBV10-2	TRBJ2-2	13	CASSESRGTGLFF
TRBV28	TRBJ2-2	18	CASSPGTWVAANTGELFF
TRBV10-3	TRBJ1-5	17	CAISESPGGRDWKAQHF
TRBV7-6	TRBJ2-2	12	CASSFSIGELFF